A single sample gave rise to the 27 T cell receptor beta chains below, sequenced in a study of CD8+ T cells in alopecia areata. Sequencing relied on a cDNA template that was reverse transcribed from extracted RNA. Measured with immunoSEQ multiplex PCR; TCRdb has only the in-frame clones, and not every one. The data hold about 150,000 clones, with about 90% observed a single time. Sequencing was performed on CD8+ T cells sorted from blood, taken at week 0. These receptors were obtained from a human donor with alopecia areata.

V and J are TRBV4-1 and TRBJ2-1, with 7 bases lining up with TRBD2. CDR1 and CDR2 from the germline V gene are MGHRA and YSYEKL. The J segment lost 4 bases and the V segment lost 0 bases, leaving 3 bases of the junction unmatched. This CDR3 comprises 15 residues. CDR3 sequence (DNA): TGCGCCAGCAGCCAAGATGGGGGGGTTTACAATGAGCAGTTCTTC. Its protein is CASSQDGGVYNEQFF.

The chain has TRBV4-2 and TRBJ2-4; 8 bases agree with TRBD2. The CDR3 is 16 amino acids. Germline V gives CDR1 LGHNA, CDR2 YNFKEQ. V was clipped by 4 bases and J by 8 bases; unmatched bases: 13. In DNA, the CDR3 is TGTGCCAGCAGCCCGGGAGGGCCTGGGTTTGCAGACATTCAGTACTTC. Encoded protein: CASSPGGPGFADIQYF.

The V gene is TRBV2, the J gene TRBJ2-3; 12 bases align to TRBD2. This CDR3 has 15 residues. The J segment lost 0 bases and the V segment lost 6 bases, leaving 1 base of the junction unmatched. CDR1 and CDR2 from the germline V gene are SNHLY and FYNNEI. Here the CDR3 reads CASRGTSGSTDTQYF. DNA of the CDR3: TGTGCCAGCAGGGGGACTAGCGGGAGCACAGATACGCAGTATTTT.

The CDR3 bases are TGTGCCAGCAGCGTAGATTCATTGGGGGAGCTTCAAGAGACCCAGTACTTC. This sequence encodes CASSVDSLGELQETQYF. The rearrangement uses TRBV9 and TRBJ2-5; D could derive from TRBD1 or TRBD2 (5 bases each). CDR3 length equals 17 residues. Germline assignment: CDR1 SGDLS and CDR2 YYNGEE. Trimming took off 0 bases at V and 2 bases at J, with 17 bases between the two ends.

The rearrangement links TRBV11-2 to TRBJ2-7; unclear D gene. This CDR3 is built from 11 residues. CDR1 is SGHAT, CDR2 FQNNGV, per germline. V was clipped by 2 bases and J by 5 bases, with 4 bases between them. The CDR3 DNA reads as TGTGCCAGCAGCTTATCTCACGAGCAGTACTTC. Translating gives CASSLSHEQYF.

The chain is built from TRBV7-2 and TRBJ2-1; no definite D call. Trimming took 1 base from V and 0 from J, leaving 10 bases between them. Germline-derived CDR1 and CDR2 are SGHTA and FQGNSA. The CDR3 is made up of 16 amino acids. The chain's CDR3 is CASSLDGKLSYNEQFF. The CDR3 nucleotides read TGTGCCAGCAGCTTAGACGGAAAACTCTCCTACAATGAGCAGTTCTTC.

This rearrangement joins TRBV25-1 to TRBJ2-1; the D is unclear. CDR1 MGHDK and CDR2 SYGVNS come from the germline V gene. CDR3 size: 10 residues. The germline V and J ends were trimmed by 10 bases and 9 bases, with 10 bases remaining between them. The CDR3 is CATQTGEQFF. The CDR3 nucleotides are TGTGCCACTCAGACGGGTGAGCAGTTCTTC.

This clone has just a few counts. V gene TRBV23-1 combines with J gene TRBJ2-1; 14 nucleotides align to TRBD2. TRBV23-1 has ORF status, its function being uncertain. J was trimmed by 8 bases and V by 8 bases; bases with no gene match: 20. This CDR3 has 19 residues. The CDR3 DNA reads as TGCGCCAGCCGACGGACAGGGGGGACTAGCGGGAGAATGGTCGATGAGCAGTTCTTC. Translation gives CASRRTGGTSGRMVDEQFF.

The chain recombines TRBV29-1 with TRBJ1-1; D call uncertain. Germline CDR1 reads SQVTM; CDR2 reads ANQGSEA. The CDR3 has 11 residues. V gave up 8 bases and J gave up 5 bases, with 12 bases separating them. The CDR3 reads CSPSLGTEAFF. CDR3 nucleotide sequence: TGCAGCCCCAGTTTAGGGACTGAAGCTTTCTTT.

In its sample, this clone was seen once. The chain combines TRBV7-9 with TRBJ1-1; 7 positions agree with TRBD1. Germline values: CDR1 SEHNR, CDR2 FQNEAQ (reference sequence). The CDR3 totals 15 residues. Unmatched junction bases numbered 7, after V lost 5 bases and J lost 1 base. The CDR3 nucleotides read TGTGCCAGCAGCCGAAGACAGGGACCGAACACTGAAGCTTTCTTT. This encodes CASSRRQGPNTEAFF.

The chain joins TRBV27 to TRBJ2-3; D possibly matches TRBD1 or TRBD2 (5 bases each). CDR1 and CDR2 from the germline V gene are MNHEY and SMNVEV (reference sequence). The CDR3 runs to 17 residues. Deletions cut 5 bases from V and 2 bases from J, with 20 bases between. In DNA form, the CDR3 reads TGTGCCAGCAGTCCTCGGGACCCGACAGCCCTCACAGATACGCAGTATTTT. Translating gives CASSPRDPTALTDTQYF.

V is TRBV29-1 and J is TRBJ2-5; weak D call: TRBD2 (7 bases). The CDR3 has 13 residues. The germline V gene has CDR1 SQVTM and CDR2 ANQGSEA. The V and J ends lost 7 bases and 2 bases respectively, with 14 bases between them. CDR3 protein: CSAVGGLQETQYF. The CDR3 DNA is TGCAGCGCTGTCGGGGGGCTACAAGAGACCCAGTACTTC.

The chain recombines TRBV7-8 with TRBJ1-1; a possible D gene is TRBD1 (5 bases). Trimming left V 5 bases short and J 9 bases short, with 13 bases between. This CDR3 is 12 amino acids long. The germline V gene encodes CDR1 SGHVS and CDR2 FQNEAQ. CDR3 residues: CASSPGRPQAFF. Written as DNA, the CDR3 is TGTGCCAGCAGCCCGGGACGTCCCCAAGCTTTCTTT.

The CDR3 region is CASGNPGIFF. As DNA, the CDR3 is TGTGCCAGTGGGAACCCGGGGATTTTCTTC. The V and J genes are TRBV19 and TRBJ2-1, with D possibly matching TRBD2 (5 bases). This CDR3 is 10 amino acids long. V lost 8 bases and J lost 16, with 15 bases in between. Germline loops: CDR1 LNHDA, CDR2 SQIVND (reference sequence).

V gene TRBV5-4 combines with J gene TRBJ2-5; the match to TRBD1 covers 8 bases. This CDR3 is 16 amino acids long. J was trimmed by 4 bases and V by 4 bases; bases with no gene match: 12. Germline CDR1 and CDR2: SGHNT and YYREEE (reference sequence). The CDR3: CASSKRTGSAGETQYF. The CDR3 DNA reads as TGTGCCAGCAGCAAAAGGACAGGGTCAGCGGGAGAGACCCAGTACTTC.

The chain uses TRBV11-3 and TRBJ2-1; tentatively, D is TRBD1 or TRBD2 (5 bases each). Germline V gene data show CDR1 as SGHNT and CDR2 as YENEEA. The CDR3 totals 15 residues. The V gene lost 3 bases and the J gene lost 4 bases, with 13 bases spanning the gap. The DNA for the CDR3 is TGTGCCAGCAGCTTGGGGAGCGACAGTTACAATGAGCAGTTCTTC. This codes for CASSLGSDSYNEQFF.

The chain couples TRBV19 to TRBJ1-5; the D gene is possibly TRBD1 (5 bases). Between the trimmed V and J ends, which lost 7 bases and 10 bases, there was a span of 14 bases. Germline V gives CDR1 LNHDA, CDR2 SQIVND (reference sequence). The CDR3 is made up of 12 amino acids. CDR3 in amino acids: CASTGGVSPQHF. For the CDR3, the DNA is TGTGCCAGTACCGGGGGGGTCAGCCCCCAGCATTTT.

This clone was seen a handful of times. The rearrangement links TRBV5-1 to TRBJ2-5; D is uncertain. Germline V gene sequence: CDR1 SGHRS, CDR2 YFSETQ. V dropped 1 base and J dropped 4 bases, with 8 bases sitting between them. The CDR3 is 13 residues long. The CDR3 here is CASSLSLGETQYF. The CDR3 DNA reads as TGCGCCAGCAGCTTGAGTCTCGGAGAGACCCAGTACTTC.

Concerning this clone: At the DNA level, this CDR3 is encoded by other sequences in the same sample as well. This rearrangement joins TRBV7-8 to TRBJ1-2, with D possibly matching TRBD1 (6 bases). Looked up from germline, CDR1 is SGHVS and CDR2 is FQNEAQ. Trimming pared 1 base from V and 5 bases from J, leaving 20 bases between. The CDR3 has 17 amino acids. The CDR3: CASSLVIKQGQIYGYTF. CDR3 DNA sequence: TGTGCCAGCAGCTTAGTGATCAAACAGGGTCAGATATATGGCTACACCTTC.

The table lists this clone with a count of one. The CDR3, as DNA: TGTGCCAGCAGCTTAGTGCTGGGGGGGAATGAGCAGTTCTTC. This gives the protein CASSLVLGGNEQFF. The genes are TRBV7-9 and TRBJ2-1; 7 nucleotides agree with TRBD2. J gave up 7 bases and V 1 base, and 4 bases lay outside the gene matches. The length of the CDR3 is 14 residues. The germline V gene has CDR1 SEHNR and CDR2 FQNEAQ (reference sequence).

This chain links TRBV2 with TRBJ2-1; D unresolved. V was shortened by 3 bases and J by 13 bases, with 1 base between the two germline ends. Germline assignment: CDR1 SNHLY and CDR2 FYNNEI. The CDR3 sequence is 8 residues long. CDR3 protein: CASSDQFF. CDR3 DNA sequence: TGTGCCAGCAGTGACCAGTTCTTC.

This rearrangement joins TRBV14 to TRBJ2-1, with TRBD1 as a possible D gene (6 bases). The V gene's germline CDR1 is SGHDN and CDR2 FVKESK. There are 15 residues in the CDR3. Trimming removed 6 bases from V and 4 bases from J, with 16 bases in between. This CDR3 is CASRSGQGLYNEQFF. The CDR3 region has the DNA TGTGCCAGCAGATCCGGGCAGGGGCTATACAATGAGCAGTTCTTC.

This clone turned up a few times. V usage is TRBV4-1 and J usage is TRBJ2-3, with D maybe TRBD2 (6 bases). V lost 4 bases and J 3 bases, leaving 17 bases between the germline ends. The germline gives CDR1 MGHRA, CDR2 YSYEKL. The CDR3 runs 16 residues. The CDR3 nucleotides read TGCGCCAGCAGCCGTGGTTCTGGCGGGGAAACAGATACGCAGTATTTT. It encodes CASSRGSGGETDTQYF.

This rearrangement joins TRBV6-5 to TRBJ1-1, with D hard to call. The germline V gene has CDR1 MNHEY and CDR2 SVGAGI. Trimming left V 2 bases short and J 4 bases short, with 8 bases between. This CDR3 spans 13 amino acids. CDR3 protein: CASSYGVGTEAFF. The CDR3 DNA reads TGTGCCAGCAGTTACGGGGTTGGCACTGAAGCTTTCTTT.

CDR3 residues: CASSIASGITGELFF. In DNA form, the CDR3 reads TGTGCCAGTAGTATTGCTAGCGGAATCACCGGGGAGCTGTTTTTT. The chain links TRBV19 to TRBJ2-2; TRBD2 aligns across 7 bases. This CDR3 comprises 15 residues. From germline, CDR1 is LNHDA and CDR2 SQIVND (reference sequence). The V and J ends lost 3 bases and 4 bases, in that order; junction bases with no gene match: 5.

The rearrangement joins TRBV6-5 to TRBJ2-2; D may be TRBD2 (6 bases). This CDR3 spans 12 amino acids. Trimming left V 10 bases short and J 1 base short, with 7 bases between. Germline-derived CDR1 and CDR2 are MNHEY and SVGAGI. CDR3: CATGENTGELFF. In DNA form, the CDR3 reads TGTGCCACGGGGGAGAACACCGGGGAGCTGTTTTTT.

The V and J genes are TRBV2 and TRBJ2-1; D uncertain. The CDR3 extends over 12 amino acids. Trimming pared 0 bases from V and 4 bases from J, leaving 1 base between. Germline V gene data show CDR1 as SNHLY and CDR2 as FYNNEI. The CDR3 reads CASSEAYNEQFF. In DNA form, the CDR3 reads TGTGCCAGCAGTGAAGCGTACAATGAGCAGTTCTTC.